Listed below are T cell receptor beta chains from one sample, sequenced in a study of cytomegalovirus exposure and HLA in healthy donors. Measured with immunoSEQ multiplex PCR; TCRdb has only the in-frame clones, and not every one. Here the sample spans about 98,000 clones, about 80% being singletons. Input material: PBMCs. The source is a man in his sixties in good health and CMV-seropositive. CDR3s include the opening cysteine and the closing phenylalanine or tryptophan. D genes are given only for firm matches. A row's size may be missing; if present it is once, few, many or a size class.

D	size	V	J	DNA	CDR3
TRBD1	-	TRBV7-9	TRBJ1-4	TGTGCCAGCAGCTTACAGGGGGCGCAGGGGGAAAAACTGTTTTTT	CASSLQGAQGEKLFF
TRBD1	-	TRBV13	TRBJ2-7	TGTGCCAGCAGCTACCGGGACAGCTCCTACGAGCAGTACTTC	CASSYRDSSYEQYF
TRBD1	-	TRBV7-2	TRBJ1-1	TGTGCCAGCAGCTCCCCCGACAGGGACACTGAAGCTTTCTTT	CASSSPDRDTEAFF
-	-	TRBV6-6	TRBJ2-5	TGTGCCAGCAGTTTACAGGTGGCTGTAGAGACCCAGTACTTC	CASSLQVAVETQYF
TRBD1	-	TRBV5-6	TRBJ2-3	TGTGCCAGCAGCCCACGAGGACAGGGCTATGGGGATACGCAGTATTTT	CASSPRGQGYGDTQYF
-	few	TRBV29-1	TRBJ2-7	TGCAGCGTTGATCTAGGGGGACCCTACGAGCAGTACTTC	CSVDLGGPYEQYF
TRBD1	-	TRBV7-3	TRBJ1-1	TGTGCCAGCAGGGGACAGGGGATGTCTGAAGCTTTCTTT	CASRGQGMSEAFF
-	-	TRBV12-2	TRBJ2-5	TGTGCAAGTCGCTTACGGACTAGCCGGGAGACCCAGTACTTC	CASRLRTSRETQYF
-	-	TRBV6-1	TRBJ2-2	TGTGCCAGCAGTGAACACGCAAATACTGTCGGGGAGCTGTTTTTT	CASSEHANTVGELFF
TRBD1	few	TRBV4-1	TRBJ2-7	TGCGCCAGCAGCCAAGAAATACCGGGACAGGGCGGCGAGCAGTACTTC	CASSQEIPGQGGEQYF
-	-	TRBV11-2	TRBJ2-7	TGTGCCAGCAGCTCCGGACTATCCTACGAGCAGTACTTC	CASSSGLSYEQYF
-	-	TRBV14	TRBJ2-7	TGTGCCAGCAGCCAAGATGAGGCCATCCCCTACGAGCAGTACTTC	CASSQDEAIPYEQYF
TRBD1	-	TRBV18	TRBJ2-1	TGTGCCAGCTCAGGACAGGAGTACAATGAGCAGTTCTTC	CASSGQEYNEQFF
TRBD1	few	TRBV2	TRBJ1-4	TGTGCCAGCAGTTACAGGGGGCATGAAAAACTGTTTTTT	CASSYRGHEKLFF
-	-	TRBV6-5	TRBJ1-2	TGTGCCAGCAGTTACTCAGGGGGCTATGGCTACACCTTC	CASSYSGGYGYTF
TRBD1	-	TRBV29-1	TRBJ2-7	TGCAGCGTTGAAGGTCCGGACAGGTCCCCCTACGAGCAGTACTTC	CSVEGPDRSPYEQYF
-	once	TRBV30	TRBJ1-1	TGTGCCTGGACCTACGGGGTGGAAGGGGGCACTGAAGCTTTCTTT	CAWTYGVEGGTEAFF
TRBD1	once	TRBV7-9	TRBJ2-7	TGTGCCAGCAGACATACAGGGGGAAGCTCCTACGGGCAGTACTTC	CASRHTGGSSYGQYF
-	-	TRBV4-3	TRBJ1-6	TGCGCCAGCAGCCAAGATTTGGCAGGGCCCATTAATTCACCCCTCCACTTT	CASSQDLAGPINSPLHF